This T cell receptor (beta chain) was sequenced in a study of cytomegalovirus exposure and HLA in healthy donors. Turning to the study itself: Among approximately 390 genotyped donors, approximately 80% fell in the Caucasian-associated ancestry cluster.

About this clone itself: Its antigen is undetermined.

Study results and caveats: Later on, an analysis tied some 17,000 TCR beta sequences to HLA alleles at 0.05 false discovery rate. About 87% or about 30% of the time was how often most TCR beta V segments were productive, according to an earlier analysis.

Primers: 60 Vbeta forward and 13 Jbeta reverse. Some clones are missing from TCRdb's copy, which holds only in-frame ones; the method was immunoSEQ multiplex PCR. The specimen's table records just over 200,000 clones. The CDR3 is 12 amino acids. CDR1 is GTSNPN, CDR2 SVGIG, per germline (reference sequence). V dropped 5 bases and J dropped 5; count of bases not matched to a gene: 5. V and J are TRBV30 and TRBJ1-1, with 7 bases that match TRBD1. The receptor was derived from a girl aged 2-10 years in good health and CMV-seropositive. The sample was PBMCs. CDR3 amino acids: CAWGQVGTEAFF. The CDR3 bases are TGTGCCTGGGGACAGGTTGGGACTGAAGCTTTCTTT.